The text below deals with one TCR beta chain. The germline CDR1 and CDR2 sequences are SGHVS and FQNEAQ. This CDR3 is built from 16 residues. V dropped 5 bases and J dropped 4; count of bases not matched to a gene: 5. As processed by the authors: Estimation of nucleated cell counts was performed using reference gene primer amplification. Produced via immunoSEQ multiplex PCR; TCRdb's table is partial and in-frame only. Clonal size and the V and J genes are those of that table, whereas D and trimming came from the DNA. This sample has about 58,000 clones, with approximately 90% found just once. This record comes from a study of blood T cell repertoires in COVID-19. Study as a whole: Both acute and convalescent COVID-19 samples were obtained from the United States, Italy and Spain. T cells, B-cell-depleted T cells, or PBMCs provided the cDNA or gDNA that served as material.

The source is a woman in her sixties or seventies with active COVID-19. The chain recombines TRBV7-8 with TRBJ2-5, with 15 nucleotides matching TRBD2. The source material was peripheral blood. The CDR3 protein is CASSRGLAGGGETQYF. In DNA form, the CDR3 reads TGTGCCAGCAGCCGGGGACTAGCGGGGGGCGGAGAGACCCAGTACTTC.